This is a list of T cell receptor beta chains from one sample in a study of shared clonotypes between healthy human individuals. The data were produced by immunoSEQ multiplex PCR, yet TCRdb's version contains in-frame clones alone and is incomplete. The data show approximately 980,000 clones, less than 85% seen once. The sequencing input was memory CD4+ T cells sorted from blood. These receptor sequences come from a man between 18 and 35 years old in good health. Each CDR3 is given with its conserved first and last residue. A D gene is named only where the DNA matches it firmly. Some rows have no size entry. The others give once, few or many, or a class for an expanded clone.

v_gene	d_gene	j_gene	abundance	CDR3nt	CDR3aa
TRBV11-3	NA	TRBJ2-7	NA	TGTGCCAGCAGCCGCTCGTCCCAATCCGAGCAGTACTTC	CASSRSSQSEQYF
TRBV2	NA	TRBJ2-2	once	TGTGCCATCGGGACGGGGAGTGTCACCGGGGAGCTGTTTTTT	CAIGTGSVTGELFF
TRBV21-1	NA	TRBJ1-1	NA	TGTGCCAGCAGCAAAGGAACAAGGATGGACACTGAAGCTTTCTTT	CASSKGTRMDTEAFF
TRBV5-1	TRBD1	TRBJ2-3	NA	TGCGCCAGCAGCTTGGATGGGACAGGGGTAGATACGCAGTATTTT	CASSLDGTGVDTQYF
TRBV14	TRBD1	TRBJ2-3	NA	TGTGCCAGCAGCCCCTGGACAGGGGGCTCCGCAGATACGCAGTATTTT	CASSPWTGGSADTQYF
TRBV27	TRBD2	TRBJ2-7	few	TGTGCCAGCAGTCCACGGACTAGAACCTACGAGCAGTACTTC	CASSPRTRTYEQYF
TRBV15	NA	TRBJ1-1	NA	TGTGCCACCAGCAGAGTGGGGGGCGGGAACACTGAAGCTTTCTTT	CATSRVGGGNTEAFF
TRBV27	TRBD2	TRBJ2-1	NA	TGTGCCAGCAGTTCTAAAACCGGGACTATCAACAATGAGCAGTTCTTC	CASSSKTGTINNEQFF
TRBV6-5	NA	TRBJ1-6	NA	TGTGCCAGCAGTGGTGGTGGCATTTTTAATTCACCCCTCCACTTT	CASSGGGIFNSPLHF
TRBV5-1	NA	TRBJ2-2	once	TGCGCCAGCAGCAACGCCGGGTCGAACACCGGGGAGCTGTTTTTT	CASSNAGSNTGELFF
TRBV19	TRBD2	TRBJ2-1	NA	TGTGCCAGTAGTATACGCGGGGGGGGAAATGAGCAGTTCTTC	CASSIRGGGNEQFF